Described below is a single T cell receptor beta chain sequence and its context. Compared with germline, one end of the junction differs, possibly owing to a read error. This sample was included in a study of glioma-infiltrating T cells after dendritic cell vaccination. The CDR3 loop spans 17 amino acids. CDR1 is SGHVS, CDR2 FQNEAQ, per germline. The assay was immunoSEQ multiplex PCR, and TCRdb's table has in-frame clones only and misses some. The repertoire holds roughly 70,000 clones, with 82% as singletons. This TCR was recovered from a human donor with glioblastoma. The source material was blood, sampled before dendritic cell vaccination. The chain combines TRBV7-8 with TRBJ2-7, with TRBD2 matching over 14 bases. The chain's CDR3 is CASSSTGTSGGPYEQHF. The CDR3 DNA is TGTGCCAGCAGCTCTACGGGGACTAGCGGGGGACCCTACGAGCAGCACTTC.